This T cell receptor beta chain was profiled in a study of shared clonotypes between healthy human individuals. Healthy HIV-negative adults with no recent acute infections or vaccinations were recruited as donors. Measured with immunoSEQ multiplex PCR; TCRdb has only the in-frame clones, and not every one. Altogether over 400,000 clones are present, about 96% being singletons, with the ten largest covering about 0.059%. Study findings and constraints: Generation of non-shared clonotypes was less probable than generation of clonotypes shared by all four donors. Among the subsets, naive ones generally showed larger estimated richness than memory ones.

The CDR3 runs 13 residues. The germline CDR1 and CDR2 sequences are WNHNN and SYGVQD (reference sequence). Trimming pared 6 bases from V and 6 bases from J, leaving 14 bases between. Turning to this clone: As yet, its antigen is unknown.

The sequenced sample was naive CD4+ T cells sorted from blood. Subset described: CD45RA+ positively selected. This receptor was obtained from a woman in her twenties or thirties in good health. V gene TRBV10-1 combines with J gene TRBJ1-1; possibly TRBD1 for D (6 bases). CDR3 protein: CASSWGHTAEAFF. Here the CDR3 DNA reads TGCGCCAGCAGCTGGGGACATACCGCTGAAGCTTTCTTT.